This T cell receptor (beta chain) was identified during a study of blood T cell repertoires in COVID-19. The protocol was immunoSEQ multiplex PCR, while the TCRdb copy is restricted to in-frame clones and leaves out a portion. Of around 240,000 clones listed, roughly nine tenths are singletons. CDR3 length: 14 residues. The V end lost 3 bases, the J end lost 7 bases, and 12 bases lay between the germline ends. CDR1 and CDR2 from the germline V gene are LGHDT and YNNKEL (reference sequence). Everyone who took part was about 18 to 90 years old, and they came from about two dozen US areas. This TCR derives from a human donor in a cohort exposed to, infected with or recovered from COVID-19 (not recorded which). The donor label of this sample is uncertain. The chain couples TRBV3-1 (or the pseudogene TRBV3-2) to TRBJ1-4; D call uncertain. The specimen was PBMCs or T cells enriched from blood (not recorded which). Here the CDR3 DNA reads TGTGCCAGCAGCCACAAACCGGGAGCTGAAAAACTGTTTTTT. This translates into CASSHKPGAEKLFF.